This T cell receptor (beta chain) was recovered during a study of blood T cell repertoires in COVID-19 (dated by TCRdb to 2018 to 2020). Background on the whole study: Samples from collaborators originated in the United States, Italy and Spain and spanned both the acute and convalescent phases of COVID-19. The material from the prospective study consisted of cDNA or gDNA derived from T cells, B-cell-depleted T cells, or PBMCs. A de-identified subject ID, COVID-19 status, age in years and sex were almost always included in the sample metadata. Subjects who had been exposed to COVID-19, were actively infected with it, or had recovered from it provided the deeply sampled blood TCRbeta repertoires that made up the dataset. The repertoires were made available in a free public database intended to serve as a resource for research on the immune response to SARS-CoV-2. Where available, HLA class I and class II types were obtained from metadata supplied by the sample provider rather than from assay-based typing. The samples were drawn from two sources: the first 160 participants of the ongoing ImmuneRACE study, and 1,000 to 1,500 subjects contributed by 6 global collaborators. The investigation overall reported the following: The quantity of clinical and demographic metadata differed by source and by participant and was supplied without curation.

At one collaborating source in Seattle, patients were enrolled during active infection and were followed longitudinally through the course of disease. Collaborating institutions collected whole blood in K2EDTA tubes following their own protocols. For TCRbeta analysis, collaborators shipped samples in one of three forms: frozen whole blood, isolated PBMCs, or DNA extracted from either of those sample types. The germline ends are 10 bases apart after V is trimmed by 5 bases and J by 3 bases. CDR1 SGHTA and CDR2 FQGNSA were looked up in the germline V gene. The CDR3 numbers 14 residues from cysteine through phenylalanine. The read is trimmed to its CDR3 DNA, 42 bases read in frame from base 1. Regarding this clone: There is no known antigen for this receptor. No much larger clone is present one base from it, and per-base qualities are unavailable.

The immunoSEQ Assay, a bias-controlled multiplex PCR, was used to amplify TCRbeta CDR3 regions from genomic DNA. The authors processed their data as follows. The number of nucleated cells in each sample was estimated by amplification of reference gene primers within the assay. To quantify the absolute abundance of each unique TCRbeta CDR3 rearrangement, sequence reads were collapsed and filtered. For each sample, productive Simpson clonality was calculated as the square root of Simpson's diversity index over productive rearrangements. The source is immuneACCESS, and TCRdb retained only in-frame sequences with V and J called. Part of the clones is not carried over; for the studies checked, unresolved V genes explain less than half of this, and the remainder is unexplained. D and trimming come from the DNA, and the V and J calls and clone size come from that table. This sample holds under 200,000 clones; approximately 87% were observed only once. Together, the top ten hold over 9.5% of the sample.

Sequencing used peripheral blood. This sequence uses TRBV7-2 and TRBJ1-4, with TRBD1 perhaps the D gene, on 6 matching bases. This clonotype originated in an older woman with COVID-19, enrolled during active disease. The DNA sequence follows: TGTGCCAGCAGCGCCAGGGGTCCTAATGAAAAACTGTTTTTT. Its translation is CASSARGPNEKLFF.